This record covers a single TCR beta chain. As yet, its antigen is unknown. This sample stems from a study of cytomegalovirus exposure and HLA in healthy donors. The CDR3 is 15 amino acids. Germline loops: CDR1 MNHEY, CDR2 SMNVEV (reference sequence). With 6 bases clipped from V and 5 bases from J, the junction kept 6 bases outside the gene matches. Study results and limitations: Investigators reported 164 TCR beta chains as tied to cytomegalovirus. It has been reported that TCR beta sequences accurately predicted the HLA-A and HLA-B alleles of most subjects.

Researchers ran the PCR with 60 Vbeta and 13 Jbeta primers. Clones were sequenced by immunoSEQ multiplex PCR, and TCRdb holds only the in-frame ones, with some missing. The table includes some 110,000 clones, 60% to 80% detected once. This sequence joins TRBV27 and TRBJ2-5; 13 nucleotides line up with TRBD2. The receptor comes from a man between 60 and 70 years old in good health and CMV-seropositive. The material sequenced was PBMCs. In DNA, the CDR3 is TGTGCCAGCAGCCTACTAGCGGGGGGGCGGGAGACCCAGTACTTC. It translates to CASSLLAGGRETQYF.